This entry features one TCR beta chain sequence. V was shortened by 7 bases and J by 7 bases, with 17 bases between the two germline ends. Germline CDR1 MNHNS, CDR2 SASEGT. The CDR3 consists of 14 residues. This sample was taken from a study of technical replicates of blood from several donors. The repertoire was sequenced with immunoSEQ multiplex PCR; TCRdb's copy has only in-frame clones and lacks some. Among under 100,000 clones listed, over 90% were seen once. This chain joins TRBV6-1 and TRBJ2-1; D is uncertain. This TCR was sampled from a human donor in good health. The sequenced sample consisted of T cells isolated from PBMCs. The CDR3 bases are TGTGCCAGCATTCCACTGTTATTCGATAATGAGCAGTTCTTC. Protein: CASIPLLFDNEQFF.